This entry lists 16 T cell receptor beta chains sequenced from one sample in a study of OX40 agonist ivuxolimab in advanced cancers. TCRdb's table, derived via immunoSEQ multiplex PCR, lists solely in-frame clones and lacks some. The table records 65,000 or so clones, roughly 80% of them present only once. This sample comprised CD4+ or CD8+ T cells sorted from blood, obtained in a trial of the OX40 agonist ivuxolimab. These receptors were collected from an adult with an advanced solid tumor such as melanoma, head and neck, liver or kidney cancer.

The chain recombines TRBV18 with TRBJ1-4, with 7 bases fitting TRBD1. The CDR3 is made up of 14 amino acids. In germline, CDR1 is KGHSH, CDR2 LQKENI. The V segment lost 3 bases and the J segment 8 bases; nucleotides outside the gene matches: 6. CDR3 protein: CASSPRGPGEKLFF. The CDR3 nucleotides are TGTGCCAGCTCACCGAGGGGGCCAGGGGAAAAACTGTTTTTT.

The CDR3: CASSQEDGRRHPVDTQYF. The CDR3 DNA sequence: TGTGCCAGCAGCCAAGAAGATGGCAGACGTCACCCCGTAGATACGCAGTATTTT. V is TRBV4-2 and J is TRBJ2-3, with no clear D. CDR3 length: 18 amino acids. V was shortened by 0 bases and J by 5 bases, with 21 bases between the two germline ends. Germline CDR1 LGHNA, CDR2 YNFKEQ.

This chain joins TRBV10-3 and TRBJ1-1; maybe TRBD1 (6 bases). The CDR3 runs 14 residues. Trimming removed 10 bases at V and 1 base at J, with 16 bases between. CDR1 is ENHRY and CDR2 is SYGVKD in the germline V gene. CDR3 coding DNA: TGTGCCACCGTTAACAGGGATTCGAACACTGAAGCTTTCTTT. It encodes CATVNRDSNTEAFF.

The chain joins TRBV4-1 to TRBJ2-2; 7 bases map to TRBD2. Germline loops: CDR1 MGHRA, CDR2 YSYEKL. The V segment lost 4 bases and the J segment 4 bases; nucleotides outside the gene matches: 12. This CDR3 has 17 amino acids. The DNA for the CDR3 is TGCGCCAGCAGCCTGATGCGGGCGGGAGTTGGCACCGGGGAGCTGTTTTTT. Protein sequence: CASSLMRAGVGTGELFF.

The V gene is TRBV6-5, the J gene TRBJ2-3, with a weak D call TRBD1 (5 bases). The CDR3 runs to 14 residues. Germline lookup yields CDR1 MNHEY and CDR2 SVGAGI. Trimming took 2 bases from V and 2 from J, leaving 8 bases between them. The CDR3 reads CASSYRGNTDTQYF. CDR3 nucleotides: TGTGCCAGCAGTTACAGGGGAAACACAGATACGCAGTATTTT.

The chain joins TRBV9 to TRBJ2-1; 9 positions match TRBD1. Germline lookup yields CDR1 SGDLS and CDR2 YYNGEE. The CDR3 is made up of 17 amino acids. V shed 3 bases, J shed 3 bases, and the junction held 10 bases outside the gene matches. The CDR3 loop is CASSAPIGDRDYNEQFF. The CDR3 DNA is TGTGCCAGCAGCGCCCCCATTGGGGACAGGGACTACAATGAGCAGTTCTTC. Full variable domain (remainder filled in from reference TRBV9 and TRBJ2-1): DSGVTQTPKHLITATGQRVTLRCSPRSGDLSVYWYQQSLDQGLQFLIQYYNGEERAKGNILERFSAQQFPDLHSELNLSSLELGDSALYFCASSAPIGDRDYNEQFFGPGTRLTVL.

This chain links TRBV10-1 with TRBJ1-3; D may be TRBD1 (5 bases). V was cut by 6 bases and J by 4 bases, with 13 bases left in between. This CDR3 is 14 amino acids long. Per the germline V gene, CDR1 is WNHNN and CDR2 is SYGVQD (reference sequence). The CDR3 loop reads CASSTGDSGNTIYF. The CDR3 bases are TGCGCCAGCAGCACAGGAGACTCAGGAAACACCATATATTTT.

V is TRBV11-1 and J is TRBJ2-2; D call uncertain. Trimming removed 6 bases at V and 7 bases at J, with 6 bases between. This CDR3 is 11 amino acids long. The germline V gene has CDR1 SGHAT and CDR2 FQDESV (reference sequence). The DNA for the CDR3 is TGTGCCAGCAGGAGGCACGGGGAGCTGTTTTTT. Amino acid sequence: CASRRHGELFF.

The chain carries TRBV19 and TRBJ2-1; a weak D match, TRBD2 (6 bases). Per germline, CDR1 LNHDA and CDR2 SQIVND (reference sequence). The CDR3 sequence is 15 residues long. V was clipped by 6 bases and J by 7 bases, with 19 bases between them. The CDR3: CASRLGGDHWNEQFF. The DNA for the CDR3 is TGTGCCAGTAGGCTGGGCGGGGACCATTGGAATGAGCAGTTCTTC.

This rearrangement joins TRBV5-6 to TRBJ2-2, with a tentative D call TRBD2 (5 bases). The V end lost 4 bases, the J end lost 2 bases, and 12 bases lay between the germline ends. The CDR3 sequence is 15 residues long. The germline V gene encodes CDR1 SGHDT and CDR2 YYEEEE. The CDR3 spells CASSRSSTNTGELFF. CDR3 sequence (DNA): TGTGCCAGCAGCCGATCTAGCACAAACACCGGGGAGCTGTTTTTT.

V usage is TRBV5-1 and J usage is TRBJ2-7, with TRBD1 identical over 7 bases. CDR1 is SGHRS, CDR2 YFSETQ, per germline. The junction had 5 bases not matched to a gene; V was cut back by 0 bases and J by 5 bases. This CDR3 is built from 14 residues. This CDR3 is CASSLDRGIDEQYF. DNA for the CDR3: TGCGCCAGCAGCTTGGACAGGGGAATCGACGAGCAGTACTTC.

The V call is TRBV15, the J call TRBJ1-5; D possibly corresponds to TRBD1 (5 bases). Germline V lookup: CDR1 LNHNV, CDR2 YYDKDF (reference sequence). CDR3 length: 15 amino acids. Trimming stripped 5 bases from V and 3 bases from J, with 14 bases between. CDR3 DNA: TGTGCCACCAGCGGCCGAAGACAGAACAATCAGCCCCAGCATTTT. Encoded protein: CATSGRRQNNQPQHF. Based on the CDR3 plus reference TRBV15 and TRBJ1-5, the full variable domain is DAMVIQNPRYQVTQFGKPVTLSCSQTLNHNVMYWYQQKSSQAPKLLFHYYDKDFNNEADTPDNFQSRRPNTSFCFLDIRSPGLGDTAMYLCATSGRRQNNQPQHFGDGTRLSIL.

CDR3 coding DNA: TGCGCCAGCAGCCAAGAGCCCGGGGAGCTGTTTTTT. It encodes CASSQEPGELFF. The rearrangement links TRBV4-3 to TRBJ2-2; D unresolved. The CDR3 is 12 residues long. Trimming removed 0 bases from V and 6 bases from J, with 2 bases in between. The V gene's germline CDR1 is LGHNA and CDR2 YSLEER.

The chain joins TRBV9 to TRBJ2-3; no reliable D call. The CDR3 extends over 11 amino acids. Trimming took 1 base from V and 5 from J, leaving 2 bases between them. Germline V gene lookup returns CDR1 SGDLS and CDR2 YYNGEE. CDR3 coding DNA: TGTGCCAGCAGCGTACAAGATACGCAGTATTTT. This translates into CASSVQDTQYF.

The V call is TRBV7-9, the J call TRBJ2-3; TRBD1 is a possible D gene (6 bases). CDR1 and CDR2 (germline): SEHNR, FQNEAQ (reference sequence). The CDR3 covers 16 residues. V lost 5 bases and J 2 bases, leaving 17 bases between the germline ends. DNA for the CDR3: TGTGCCAGCAGCCCACCCGGGGACATAGACACAGATACGCAGTATTTT. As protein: CASSPPGDIDTDTQYF.

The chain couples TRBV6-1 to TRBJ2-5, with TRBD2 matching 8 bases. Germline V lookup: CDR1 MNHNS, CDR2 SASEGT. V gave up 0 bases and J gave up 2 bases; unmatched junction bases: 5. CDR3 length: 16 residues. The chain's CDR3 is CASSEALAGGQETQYF. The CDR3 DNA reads TGTGCCAGCAGTGAAGCGCTGGCGGGGGGTCAAGAGACCCAGTACTTC.